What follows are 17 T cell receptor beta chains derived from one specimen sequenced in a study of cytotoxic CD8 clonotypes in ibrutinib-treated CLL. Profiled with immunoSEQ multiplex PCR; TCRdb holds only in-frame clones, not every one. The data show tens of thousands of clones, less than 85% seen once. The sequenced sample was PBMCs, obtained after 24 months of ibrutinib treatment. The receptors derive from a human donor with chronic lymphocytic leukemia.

CDR3 nucleotides: TGTGCCAGTGCCCCCGGGGGTGCTGAGACCCAGTACTTC. Its translation: CASAPGGAETQYF. The rearrangement links TRBV5-4 to TRBJ2-5; possibly TRBD2 for D (6 bases). Looked up from germline, CDR1 is SGHNT and CDR2 is YYREEE (reference sequence). V shed 8 bases and J shed 5 bases, with 16 bases lying between them. This CDR3 spans 13 amino acids.

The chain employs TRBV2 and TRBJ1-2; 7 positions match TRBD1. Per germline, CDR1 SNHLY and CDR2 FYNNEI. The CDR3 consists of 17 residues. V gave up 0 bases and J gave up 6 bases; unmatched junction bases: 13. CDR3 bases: TGTGCCAGCAGTGAAGCGCTTCTGAATAAGGGGGCTGATGGCTACACCTTC. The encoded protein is CASSEALLNKGADGYTF.

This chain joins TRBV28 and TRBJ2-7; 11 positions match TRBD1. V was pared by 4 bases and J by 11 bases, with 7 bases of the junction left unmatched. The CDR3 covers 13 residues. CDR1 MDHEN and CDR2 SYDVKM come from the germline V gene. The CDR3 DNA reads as TGTGCCAGCAGTTCGGGGACAGGGGGGGAGAAGTACTTC. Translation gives CASSSGTGGEKYF.

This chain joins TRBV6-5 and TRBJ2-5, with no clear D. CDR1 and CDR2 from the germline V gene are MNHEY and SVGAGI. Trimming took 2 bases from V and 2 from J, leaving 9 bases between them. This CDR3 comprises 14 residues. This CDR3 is CASSYGGLQETQYF. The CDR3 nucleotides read TGTGCCAGCAGTTACGGCGGCTTGCAAGAGACCCAGTACTTC.

CDR3 sequence: CASSGKLAGEYEQFF. For the CDR3, the DNA is TGTGCCAGCAGCGGAAAACTAGCGGGAGAATATGAGCAGTTCTTC. V usage is TRBV7-9 and J usage is TRBJ2-1, with 11 bases lining up with TRBD2. Germline assignment: CDR1 SEHNR and CDR2 FQNEAQ (reference sequence). The CDR3 spans 15 residues. Trimming at V came to 5 bases and at J to 8 bases, leaving 8 bases not matched to a gene.

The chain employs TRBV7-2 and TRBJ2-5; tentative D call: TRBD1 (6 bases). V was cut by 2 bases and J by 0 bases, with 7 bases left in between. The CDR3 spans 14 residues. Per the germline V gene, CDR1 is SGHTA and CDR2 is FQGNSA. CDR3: CASSLYRDQETQYF. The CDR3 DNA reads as TGTGCCAGCAGCTTATACAGGGACCAAGAGACCCAGTACTTC.

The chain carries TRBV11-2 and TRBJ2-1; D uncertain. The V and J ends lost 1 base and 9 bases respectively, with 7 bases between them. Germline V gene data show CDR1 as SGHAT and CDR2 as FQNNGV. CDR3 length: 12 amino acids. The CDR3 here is CASSLVRPEQFF. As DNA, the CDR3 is TGTGCCAGCAGCTTAGTACGGCCTGAGCAGTTCTTC. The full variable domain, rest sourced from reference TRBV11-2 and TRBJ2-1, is EAGVAQSPRYKIIEKRQSVAFWCNPISGHATLYWYQQILGQGPKLLIQFQNNGVVDDSQLPKDRFSAERLKGVDSTLKIQPAKLEDSAVYLCASSLVRPEQFFGPGTRLTVL.

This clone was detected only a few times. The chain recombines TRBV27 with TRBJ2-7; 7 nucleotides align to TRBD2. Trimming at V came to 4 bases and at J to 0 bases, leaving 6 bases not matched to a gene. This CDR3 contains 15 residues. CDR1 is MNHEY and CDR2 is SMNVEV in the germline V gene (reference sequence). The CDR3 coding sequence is TGTGCCAGCAGTTCGAGCGGGATTAGCTCCTACGAGCAGTACTTC. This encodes CASSSSGISSYEQYF.

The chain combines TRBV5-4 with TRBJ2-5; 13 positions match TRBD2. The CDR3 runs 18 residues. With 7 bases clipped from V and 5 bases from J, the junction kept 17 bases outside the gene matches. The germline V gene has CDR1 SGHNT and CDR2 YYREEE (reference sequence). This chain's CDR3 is CASHPFRRTSGSLETQYF. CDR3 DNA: TGTGCCAGCCACCCCTTTCGAAGGACTAGCGGGAGTCTGGAGACCCAGTACTTC.

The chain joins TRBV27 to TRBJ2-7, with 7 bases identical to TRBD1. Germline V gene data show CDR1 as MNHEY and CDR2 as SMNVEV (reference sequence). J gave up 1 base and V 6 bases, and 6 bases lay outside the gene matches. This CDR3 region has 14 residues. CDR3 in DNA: TGTGCCAGCAGACTCGGACAGGTATCCTACGAGCAGTACTTC. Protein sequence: CASRLGQVSYEQYF.

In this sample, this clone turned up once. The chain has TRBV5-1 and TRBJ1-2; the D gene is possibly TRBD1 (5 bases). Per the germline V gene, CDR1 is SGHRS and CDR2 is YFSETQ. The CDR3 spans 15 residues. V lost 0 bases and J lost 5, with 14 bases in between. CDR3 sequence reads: CASSLDGTAPYGYTF. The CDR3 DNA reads TGCGCCAGCAGCTTGGACGGGACGGCTCCATATGGCTACACCTTC.

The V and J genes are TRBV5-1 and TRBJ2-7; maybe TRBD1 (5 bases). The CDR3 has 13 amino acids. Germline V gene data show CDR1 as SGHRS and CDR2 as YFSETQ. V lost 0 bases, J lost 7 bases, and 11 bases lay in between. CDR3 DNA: TGCGCCAGCAGCTTGGAAGGGGTCGGTGAGCAGTACTTC. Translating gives CASSLEGVGEQYF.

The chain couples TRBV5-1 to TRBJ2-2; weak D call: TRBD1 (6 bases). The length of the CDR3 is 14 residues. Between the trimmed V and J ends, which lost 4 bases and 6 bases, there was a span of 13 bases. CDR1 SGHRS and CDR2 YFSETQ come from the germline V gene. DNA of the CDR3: TGCGCCAGCAGCCCACAGGGTCGGGCCGGGGAGCTGTTTTTT. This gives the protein CASSPQGRAGELFF.

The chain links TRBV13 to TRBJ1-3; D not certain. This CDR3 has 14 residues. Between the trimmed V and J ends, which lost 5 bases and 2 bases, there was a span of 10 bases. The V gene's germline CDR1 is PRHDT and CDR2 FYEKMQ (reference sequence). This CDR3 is CASSPRVAGNTIYF. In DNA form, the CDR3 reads TGTGCCAGCAGCCCTCGGGTCGCTGGAAACACCATATATTTT.

CDR3 nucleotide sequence: TGTGCCAGCAGTCCGGGACTAGCCACAGATACGCAGTATTTT. It yields the protein CASSPGLATDTQYF. The chain joins TRBV11-3 to TRBJ2-3; TRBD2 matches 9 bases. With 6 bases clipped from V and 2 bases from J, the junction kept 3 bases outside the gene matches. The CDR3 extends over 14 amino acids. The germline CDR1 and CDR2 sequences are SGHNT and YENEEA.

The CDR3 here is CASSTNRDSYEQYF. CDR3 bases: TGTGCCAGTAGTACAAACAGGGACTCCTACGAGCAGTACTTC. The chain links TRBV19 to TRBJ2-7; D possibly corresponds to TRBD1 (6 bases). Germline V gene data show CDR1 as LNHDA and CDR2 as SQIVND (reference sequence). The CDR3 spans 14 residues. V lost 4 bases and J 0 bases, leaving 10 bases between the germline ends.

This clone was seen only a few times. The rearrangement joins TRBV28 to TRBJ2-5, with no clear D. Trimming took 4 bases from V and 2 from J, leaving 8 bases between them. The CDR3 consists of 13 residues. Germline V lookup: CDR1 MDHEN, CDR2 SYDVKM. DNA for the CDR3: TGTGCCAGCAGTTCGGGTGGGCAAGAGACCCAGTACTTC. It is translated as CASSSGGQETQYF.